Listed below are T cell receptor beta chains from one sample, sequenced in a study of blood T cell repertoires in COVID-19. Measured with immunoSEQ multiplex PCR; TCRdb has only the in-frame clones, and not every one. The repertoire holds some 210,000 clones, with around 80% as singletons. Sequencing was carried out using peripheral blood. These TCRs come from a human donor in a cohort sampled during active COVID-19. Each CDR3 is given with its conserved first and last residue. The D gene is left open where the match is weak. Clone size appears in some rows only: once, few, many, or a class for an expanded clone.

d_call | j_call | clone_size | v_call | cdr3_nt | cdr3_aa
. | TRBJ2-7 | . | TRBV3-1/TRBV3-2 | TGTGCCAGCAGCCAGATAGACGAGCAGTACTTC | CASSQIDEQYF
TRBD1 | TRBJ1-1 | few | TRBV5-4 | TGTGCCAGCAGCGGAACAGGGGGTACGTTCTTT | CASSGTGGTFF
TRBD1 | TRBJ1-1 | . | TRBV28 | TGTGCCAGCACCCCCCTGGGACAGCGACAAGAAGCTTTCTTT | CASTPLGQRQEAFF
TRBD2 | TRBJ2-5 | . | TRBV9 | TGTGCCAGCAGCCCAGGGGGACTAGCGGCCGAGACCCAGTACTTC | CASSPGGLAAETQYF
. | TRBJ2-7 | few | TRBV5-1 | TGCGCCAGCAGCTCCGGACTGTCCTACGAGCAGTACTTC | CASSSGLSYEQYF
TRBD1 | TRBJ1-1 | . | TRBV7-8 | TGTGCCAGCAGCTTAGTCGGGACAGGGGGAGAAACTGAAGCTTTCTTT | CASSLVGTGGETEAFF
. | TRBJ2-2 | . | TRBV25-1 | TGTGCCAGCAGTTGGGGTAGCGGAAACACCGGGGAGCTGTTTTTT | CASSWGSGNTGELFF
. | TRBJ2-5 | few | TRBV12-3/TRBV12-4 | TGTGCCAGCAGTTCCACAGCACAAGAGACCCAGTACTTC | CASSSTAQETQYF
. | TRBJ2-1 | . | TRBV11-2 | TGTGCCAGCAGCCCCCTCCGTAGCCCCACTGAGCAGTTCTTC | CASSPLRSPTEQFF
TRBD2 | TRBJ2-5 | . | TRBV24-1 | TGTGCCACCAGTGACTATGCTAGCGGTATGGGGGAGACCCAGTACTTC | CATSDYASGMGETQYF
. | TRBJ2-3 | . | TRBV5-1 | TGCGCCAGCAGCTTGAGAAGGGGCTGGACAGATACGCAGTATTTT | CASSLRRGWTDTQYF
. | TRBJ2-5 | . | TRBV30 | TGTGCCTGGAGTGTAAGGGGAGGGGGGACCCAGTACTTC | CAWSVRGGGTQYF
TRBD1 | TRBJ2-7 | . | TRBV19 | TGTGCCAGTAGTATGGGACAGATAAGCTCCTACGAGCAGTACTTC | CASSMGQISSYEQYF
TRBD2 | TRBJ2-3 | . | TRBV10-3 | TGTGCCATCAGAGGACTAGCGGGAGAGAGCACAGATACGCAGTATTTT | CAIRGLAGESTDTQYF
. | TRBJ1-6 | . | TRBV4-2 | TGTGCCAGCAGCCAAGCTGCAGGGGACGCTGTGCGTTCACCCCTCCACTTT | CASSQAAGDAVRSPLHF
TRBD2 | TRBJ2-2 | . | TRBV9 | TGTGCCAGCAGCACCCGGGGGGACGCGAACACCGGGGAGCTGTTTTTT | CASSTRGDANTGELFF
TRBD2 | TRBJ2-5 | . | TRBV30 | TGTGCCTGGAGACTAGCGGGGGGGGAAGAGACCCAGTACTTC | CAWRLAGGEETQYF
. | TRBJ1-3 | . | TRBV9 | TGTGCCAGCAGCGTAGGGGAGGTTGCTGGAAACACCATATATTTT | CASSVGEVAGNTIYF
. | TRBJ1-2 | few | TRBV5-4 | TGTGCCAGCAGCTTGGGGTTAGCACTAGGGAACTATGGCTACACCTTC | CASSLGLALGNYGYTF
TRBD2 | TRBJ2-1 | . | TRBV6-5 | TGTGCCAGCAGCTATCTAGCGGGGGCCTACAATGAGCAGTTCTTC | CASSYLAGAYNEQFF
. | TRBJ2-1 | . | TRBV24-1 | TGTGCCACCGGGGGCCGGACTAGTTACAATGAGCAGTTCTTC | CATGGRTSYNEQFF
. | TRBJ1-3 | once | TRBV6-4 | TGTGCCAGCAGTATCGAGTGGGGGCCTGGAAACACCATATATTTT | CASSIEWGPGNTIYF
TRBD2 | TRBJ2-2 | . | TRBV5-6 | TGTGCCAGCACCTCGGGCGGGAGGGCGGACACCGGGGAGCTGTTTTTT | CASTSGGRADTGELFF
. | TRBJ1-2 | . | TRBV18 | TGTGCCAGCTCACCGGAGAGTGGATATGGCTACACCTTC | CASSPESGYGYTF
. | TRBJ1-3 | once | TRBV7-3 | TGTGCCAGCAGCCGCGACAGCTCTGGAAACACCATATATTTT | CASSRDSSGNTIYF
. | TRBJ2-1 | . | TRBV7-9 | TGTGCCAGCAGCCACAGGGCCAGTGAGCAGTTCTTC | CASSHRASEQFF
TRBD1 | TRBJ1-4 | . | TRBV6-5 | TGTGCCAGCACCGGGGGACAGGGGTATGAAAAACTGTTTTTT | CASTGGQGYEKLFF
. | TRBJ2-5 | . | TRBV5-1 | TGCGCCAGCAGCTCAAAGGGGTTGGAGACCCAGTACTTC | CASSSKGLETQYF
TRBD2 | TRBJ2-1 | . | TRBV20-1 | TGCAGTGCTAGTGCGCTCACTAGCGGGAGGCGAAATGAGCAGTTCTTC | CSASALTSGRRNEQFF
TRBD1 | TRBJ1-2 | . | TRBV9 | TGTGCCAGCAGCCTGGGACAGCGAGGAGGCTACACCTTC | CASSLGQRGGYTF
. | TRBJ1-1 | . | TRBV6-5 | TGTGCCAGCAGTTTAACAGGGAACACTGAAGCTTTCTTT | CASSLTGNTEAFF
. | TRBJ1-3 | . | TRBV7-6 | TGTGCCAGCAGCCGGGGGTTGGACTCTGGAAACACCATATATTTT | CASSRGLDSGNTIYF
. | TRBJ1-3 | . | TRBV18 | TGTGCCAGCTCACACGGGTCCTCTGGAAACACCATATATTTT | CASSHGSSGNTIYF
. | TRBJ1-1 | . | TRBV18 | TGTGCCAGCTCACCGACTACAGCGAACACTGAAGCTTTCTTT | CASSPTTANTEAFF
. | TRBJ2-2 | . | TRBV14 | TGTGCCAGCACCCGACAGGCCGGAGCCGGGGAGCTGTTTTTT | CASTRQAGAGELFF
. | TRBJ2-7 | few | TRBV7-9 | TGTGCCAGCAGCTTAGCGAGGGACATTTCCTACGAGCAGTACTTC | CASSLARDISYEQYF
. | TRBJ1-5 | few | TRBV2 | TGTGCCAGCAGGGGAGGACTTGGTCAGCCCCAGCATTTT | CASRGGLGQPQHF
. | TRBJ1-2 | . | TRBV29-1 | TGCAGCGTTGGGGAGCGGAGCCTAGATAGTCCCCATGGCTACACCTTC | CSVGERSLDSPHGYTF
. | TRBJ1-1 | . | TRBV5-1 | TGCGCCAGCAGCTTGATATCGGGCGGGAGAAACACTGAAGCTTTCTTT | CASSLISGGRNTEAFF
. | TRBJ2-3 | . | TRBV20-1 | TGCAGTGCTAGTCCTAGCGCTCGCACAGATACGCAGTATTTT | CSASPSARTDTQYF
. | TRBJ1-1 | . | TRBV5-1 | TGCGCCAGCAGCTTGGATGTCCTAGGGGCTGAAGCTTTCTTT | CASSLDVLGAEAFF
TRBD2 | TRBJ2-1 | . | TRBV9 | TGTGCCAGCAGCGTAGGGGCGGGGGGGCCCGGTGAGCAGTTCTTC | CASSVGAGGPGEQFF
. | TRBJ2-2 | . | TRBV11-2 | TGTGCCAGCAGCCCGTCCAGGGCCACCGGGGAGCTGTTTTTT | CASSPSRATGELFF
. | TRBJ1-5 | . | TRBV7-2 | TGTGCCAGCAGCCTGGGGGGAAACAATCAGCCCCAGCATTTT | CASSLGGNNQPQHF
TRBD2 | TRBJ2-2 | . | TRBV24-1 | TGTGCCACAGCGTCTGAGCGGGGGGGCGGAAGGGAGCTGTTTTTT | CATASERGGGRELFF
. | TRBJ1-3 | few | TRBV3-1/TRBV3-2 | TGTGCCAGCAGCCTAGCATATGAAAACACCATATATTTT | CASSLAYENTIYF
. | TRBJ2-1 | . | TRBV5-1 | TGCGCCAGCAGCTCAGGGGCGATTGAGCAGTTCTTC | CASSSGAIEQFF
TRBD1 | TRBJ1-4 | few | TRBV7-9 | TGTGCCAGCAGCTTAGCGTTCGGGACAGTCATTGAAAAACTGTTTTTT | CASSLAFGTVIEKLFF
. | TRBJ2-6 | . | TRBV6-5 | TGTGCCAGCAGTCGGGAGAACCCTGGGGCCAACGTCCTGACTTTC | CASSRENPGANVLTF
TRBD1 | TRBJ1-2 | . | TRBV28 | TGTGCCAGCAGGGCTACAGGGGGCAACTATGGCTACACCTTC | CASRATGGNYGYTF
. | TRBJ2-3 | once | TRBV10-2 | TGCGCCAGCAGTGACAAGGGTTTCCAGGGTACGCAGTATTTT | CASSDKGFQGTQYF
TRBD2 | TRBJ2-1 | . | TRBV5-1 | TGCGCCAGCAGAGCGACTAGCGGTCTTGATGAGCAGTTCTTC | CASRATSGLDEQFF
TRBD1 | TRBJ1-6 | . | TRBV7-9 | TGTGCCAGCAGCCCTAGAGGGGTCGCAGGGGGCAATTCACCCCTCCACTTT | CASSPRGVAGGNSPLHF
. | TRBJ2-7 | . | TRBV2 | TGTGCCAGCAGAGTCCGGACAGAAGTGTACGAGCAGTACTTC | CASRVRTEVYEQYF